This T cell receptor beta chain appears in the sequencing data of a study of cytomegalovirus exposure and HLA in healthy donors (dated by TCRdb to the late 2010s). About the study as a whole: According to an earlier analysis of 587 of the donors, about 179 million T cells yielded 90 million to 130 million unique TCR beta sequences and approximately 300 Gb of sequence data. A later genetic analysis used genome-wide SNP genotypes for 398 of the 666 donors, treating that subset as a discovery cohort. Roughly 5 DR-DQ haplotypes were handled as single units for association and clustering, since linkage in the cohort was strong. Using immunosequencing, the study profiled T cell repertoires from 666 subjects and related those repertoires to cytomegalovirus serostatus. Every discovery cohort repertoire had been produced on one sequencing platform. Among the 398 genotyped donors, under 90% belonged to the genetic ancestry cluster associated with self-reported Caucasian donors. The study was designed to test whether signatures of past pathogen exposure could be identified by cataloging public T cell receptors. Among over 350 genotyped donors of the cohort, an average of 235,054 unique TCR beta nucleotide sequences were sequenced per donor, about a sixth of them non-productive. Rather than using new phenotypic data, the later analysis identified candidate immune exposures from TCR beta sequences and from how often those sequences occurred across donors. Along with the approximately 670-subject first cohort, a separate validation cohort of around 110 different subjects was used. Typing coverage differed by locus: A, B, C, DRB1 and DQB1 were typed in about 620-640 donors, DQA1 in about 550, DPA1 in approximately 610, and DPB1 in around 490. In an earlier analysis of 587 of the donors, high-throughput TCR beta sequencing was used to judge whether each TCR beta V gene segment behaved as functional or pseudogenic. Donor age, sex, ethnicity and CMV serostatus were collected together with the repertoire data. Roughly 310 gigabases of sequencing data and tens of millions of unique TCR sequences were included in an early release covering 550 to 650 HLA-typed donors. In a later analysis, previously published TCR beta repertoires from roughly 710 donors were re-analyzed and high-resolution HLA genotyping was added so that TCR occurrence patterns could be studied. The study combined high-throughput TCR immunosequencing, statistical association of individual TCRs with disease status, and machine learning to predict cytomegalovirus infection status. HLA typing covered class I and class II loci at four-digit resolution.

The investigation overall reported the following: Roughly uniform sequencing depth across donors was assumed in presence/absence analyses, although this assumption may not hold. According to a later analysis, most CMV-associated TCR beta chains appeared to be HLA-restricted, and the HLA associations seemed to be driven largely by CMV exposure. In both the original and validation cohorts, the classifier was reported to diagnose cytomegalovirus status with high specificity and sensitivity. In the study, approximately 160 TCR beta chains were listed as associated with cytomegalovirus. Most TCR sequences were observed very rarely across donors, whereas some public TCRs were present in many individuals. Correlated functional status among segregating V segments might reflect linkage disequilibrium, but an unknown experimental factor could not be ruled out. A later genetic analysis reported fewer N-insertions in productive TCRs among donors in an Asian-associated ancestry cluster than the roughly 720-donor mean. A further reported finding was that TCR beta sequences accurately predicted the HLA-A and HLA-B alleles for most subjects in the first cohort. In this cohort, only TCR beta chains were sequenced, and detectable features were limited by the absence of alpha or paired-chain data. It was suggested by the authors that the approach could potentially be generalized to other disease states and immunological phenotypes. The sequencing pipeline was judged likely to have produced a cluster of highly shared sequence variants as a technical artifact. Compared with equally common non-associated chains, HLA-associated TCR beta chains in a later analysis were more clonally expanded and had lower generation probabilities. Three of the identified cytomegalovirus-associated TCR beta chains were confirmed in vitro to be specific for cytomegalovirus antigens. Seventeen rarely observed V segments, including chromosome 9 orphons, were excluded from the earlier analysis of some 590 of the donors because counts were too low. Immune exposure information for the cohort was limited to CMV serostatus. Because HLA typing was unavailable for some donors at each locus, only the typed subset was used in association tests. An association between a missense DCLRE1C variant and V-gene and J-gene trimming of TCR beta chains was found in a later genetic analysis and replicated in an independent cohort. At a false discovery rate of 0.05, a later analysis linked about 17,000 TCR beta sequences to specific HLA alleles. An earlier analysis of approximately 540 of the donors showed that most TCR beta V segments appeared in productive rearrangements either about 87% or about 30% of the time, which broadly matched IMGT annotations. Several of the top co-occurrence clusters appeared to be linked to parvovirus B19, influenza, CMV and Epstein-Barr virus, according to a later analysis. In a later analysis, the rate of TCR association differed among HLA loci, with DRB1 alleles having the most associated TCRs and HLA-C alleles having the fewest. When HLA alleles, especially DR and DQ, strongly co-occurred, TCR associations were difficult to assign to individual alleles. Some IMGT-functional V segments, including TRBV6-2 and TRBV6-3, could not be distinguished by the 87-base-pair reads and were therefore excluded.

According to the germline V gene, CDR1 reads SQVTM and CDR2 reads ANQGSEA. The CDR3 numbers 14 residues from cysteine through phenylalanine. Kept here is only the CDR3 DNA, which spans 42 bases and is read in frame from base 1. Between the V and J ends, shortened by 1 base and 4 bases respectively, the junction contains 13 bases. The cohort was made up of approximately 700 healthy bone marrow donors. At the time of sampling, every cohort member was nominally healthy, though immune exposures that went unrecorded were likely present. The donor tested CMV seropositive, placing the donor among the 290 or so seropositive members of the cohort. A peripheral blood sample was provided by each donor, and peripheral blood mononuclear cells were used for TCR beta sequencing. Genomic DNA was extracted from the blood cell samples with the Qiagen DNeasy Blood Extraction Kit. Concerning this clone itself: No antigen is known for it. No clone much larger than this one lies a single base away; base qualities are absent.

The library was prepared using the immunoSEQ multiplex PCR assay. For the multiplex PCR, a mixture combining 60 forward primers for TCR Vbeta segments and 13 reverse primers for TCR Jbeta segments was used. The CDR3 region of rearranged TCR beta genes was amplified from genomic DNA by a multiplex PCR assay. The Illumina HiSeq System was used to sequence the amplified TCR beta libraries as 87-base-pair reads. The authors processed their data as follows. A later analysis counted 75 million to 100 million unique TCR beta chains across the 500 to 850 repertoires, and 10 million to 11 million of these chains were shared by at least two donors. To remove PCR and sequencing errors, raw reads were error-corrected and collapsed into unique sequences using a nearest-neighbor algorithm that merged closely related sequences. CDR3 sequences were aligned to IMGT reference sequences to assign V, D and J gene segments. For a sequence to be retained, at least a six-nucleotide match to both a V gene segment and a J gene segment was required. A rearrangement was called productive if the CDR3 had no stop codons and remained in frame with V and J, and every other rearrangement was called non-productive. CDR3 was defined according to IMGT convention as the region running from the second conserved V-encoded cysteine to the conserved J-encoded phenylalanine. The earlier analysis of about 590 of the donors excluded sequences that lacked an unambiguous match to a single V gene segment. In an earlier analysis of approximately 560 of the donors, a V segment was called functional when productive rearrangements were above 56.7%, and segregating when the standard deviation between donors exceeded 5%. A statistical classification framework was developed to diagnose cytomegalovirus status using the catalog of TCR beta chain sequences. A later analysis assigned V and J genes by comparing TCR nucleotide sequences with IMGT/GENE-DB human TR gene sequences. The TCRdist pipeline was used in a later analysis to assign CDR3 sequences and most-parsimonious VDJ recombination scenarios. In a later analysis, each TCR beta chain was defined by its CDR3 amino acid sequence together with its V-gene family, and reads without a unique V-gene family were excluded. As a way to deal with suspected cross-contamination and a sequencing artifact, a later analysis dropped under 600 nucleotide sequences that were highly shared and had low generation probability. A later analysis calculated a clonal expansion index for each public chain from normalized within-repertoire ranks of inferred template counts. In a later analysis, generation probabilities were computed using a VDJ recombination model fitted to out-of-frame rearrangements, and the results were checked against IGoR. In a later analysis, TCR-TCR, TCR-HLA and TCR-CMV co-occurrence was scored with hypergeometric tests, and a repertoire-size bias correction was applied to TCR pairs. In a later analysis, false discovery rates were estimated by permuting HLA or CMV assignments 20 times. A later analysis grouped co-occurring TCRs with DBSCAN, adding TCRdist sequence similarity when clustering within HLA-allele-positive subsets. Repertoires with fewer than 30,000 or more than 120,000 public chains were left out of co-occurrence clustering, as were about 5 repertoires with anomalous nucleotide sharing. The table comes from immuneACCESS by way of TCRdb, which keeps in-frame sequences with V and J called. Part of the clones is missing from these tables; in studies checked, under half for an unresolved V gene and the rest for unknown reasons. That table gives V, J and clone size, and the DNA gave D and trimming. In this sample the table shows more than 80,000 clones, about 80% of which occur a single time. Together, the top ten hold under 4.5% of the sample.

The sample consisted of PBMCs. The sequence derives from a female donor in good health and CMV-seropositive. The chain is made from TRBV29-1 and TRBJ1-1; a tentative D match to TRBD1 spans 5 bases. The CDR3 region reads CSVEVKGLGTEAFF. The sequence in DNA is TGCAGCGTTGAAGTGAAGGGGTTAGGCACTGAAGCTTTCTTT.